This T cell receptor (beta chain) was observed in a study of cytomegalovirus exposure and HLA in healthy donors. Study conclusions and caveats: In a later analysis, TCR beta V- and J-gene trimming showed a link to a missense DCLRE1C variant. Earlier analysis looked at TCR beta V segments, and most were productive about 90% or about 30% of the time. Further analysis, carried out later, found HLA-associated TCR beta chains more clonally expanded than equally common other chains. The study dropped some indistinguishable V segments, TRBV6-2 and TRBV6-3 among them.

Remarks on this clone: Antigen specificity is unknown.

Vbeta (60) and Jbeta (13) primers were used in the PCR. Produced via immunoSEQ multiplex PCR; TCRdb's table is partial and in-frame only. The sample lists under 200,000 clones, roughly 80% occurring once. The CDR3 is 14 residues long. Germline assignment: CDR1 ENHRY and CDR2 SYGVKD. The chain recombines TRBV10-3 with TRBJ2-5; TRBD2 matches 9 bases. The J call is uncertain, as TRBJ2-7 better fits the DNA end. Sequencing was done on a sample of PBMCs. The receptor was isolated from a woman between 18 and 30 years old in good health and CMV-seronegative. CDR3 amino acids: CAISESSGSYEQYF. The CDR3 DNA is TGTGCCATCAGTGAGTCTAGCGGGAGCTACGAGCAGTACTTC.